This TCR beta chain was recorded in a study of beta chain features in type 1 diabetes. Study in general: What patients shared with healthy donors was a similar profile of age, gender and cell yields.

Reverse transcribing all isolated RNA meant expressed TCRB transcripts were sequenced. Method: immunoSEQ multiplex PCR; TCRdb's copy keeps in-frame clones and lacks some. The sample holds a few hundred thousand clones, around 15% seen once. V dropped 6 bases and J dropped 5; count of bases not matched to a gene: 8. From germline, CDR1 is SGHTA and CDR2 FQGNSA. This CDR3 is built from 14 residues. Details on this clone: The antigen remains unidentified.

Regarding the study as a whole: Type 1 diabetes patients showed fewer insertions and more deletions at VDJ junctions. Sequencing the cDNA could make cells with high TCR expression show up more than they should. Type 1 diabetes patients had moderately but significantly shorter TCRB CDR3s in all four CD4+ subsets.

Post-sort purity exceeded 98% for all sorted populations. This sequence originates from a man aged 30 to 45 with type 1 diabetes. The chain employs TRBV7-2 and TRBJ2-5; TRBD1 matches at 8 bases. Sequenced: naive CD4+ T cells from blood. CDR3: CASSYRTGTETQYF. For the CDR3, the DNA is TGTGCCAGCAGTTATAGGACAGGGACGGAGACCCAGTACTTC.